A selection of T cell receptor beta chains follows, all from one sample in a study of blood T cell repertoires in COVID-19. TCRdb's copy holds only in-frame clones and misses some; the assay was immunoSEQ multiplex PCR. The data contain under 50,000 clones, around nine tenths of them singletons. The sample taken for sequencing was peripheral blood. All receptors come from a man aged 50 or older with active COVID-19. The CDR3 runs from the conserved cysteine through the conserved F or W. The order of the fields is J gene, clone size, V gene, D gene, CDR3 DNA, CDR3 protein. D genes are given only for firm matches. Clone size is shown for a subset of rows, as once, few, many or a class of expanded clone.

>TRBJ2-5|.|TRBV15|.
TGTGCCACCAGCAGAGGGGGCTTAGAGACCCAGTACTTC
CATSRGGLETQYF
>TRBJ1-5|.|TRBV7-8|.
TGTGCCAGCAGCAAACAGGATCATCAGCCCCAGCATTTT
CASSKQDHQPQHF
>TRBJ2-7|.|TRBV5-1|TRBD1
TGCGCCAGCAGCTTTAACAGGGGGTACGACGAGCAGTACTTC
CASSFNRGYDEQYF
>TRBJ1-2|.|TRBV6-6|.
TGTGCCAGCACCACGCTCAGGGTTGGCTACACCTTC
CASTTLRVGYTF
>TRBJ2-2|.|TRBV4-1|TRBD2
TGCGCCAGCAGCCAAGCGGCTAGCGGGAGTCGGGCCGGGGAGCTGTTTTTT
CASSQAASGSRAGELFF
>TRBJ2-3|once|TRBV4-2|TRBD1
TGTGCCAGCAGCCAGTCCGGGACAGGCGGAGATACGCAGTATTTT
CASSQSGTGGDTQYF
>TRBJ2-5|.|TRBV7-7|TRBD1
TGTGCTAGCAGCTTAGGGACAGGGGTTGGGACCCAGTACTTC
CASSLGTGVGTQYF
>TRBJ1-2|.|TRBV28|.
TGTGCCAGCAGCTCGGGGGGGAACTATGGCTACACCTTC
CASSSGGNYGYTF
>TRBJ2-3|.|TRBV7-9|.
TGTTGCAGCAGCTATTTTGGGGCGTCGATCAAAGATACAGATACGCAGTATTTT
CCSSYFGASIKDTDTQYF
>TRBJ2-2|.|TRBV5-1|TRBD1
TGCGCCAGCAGCTTAGGGGGGACAGGGGTGAACACCGGGGAGCTGTTTTTT
CASSLGGTGVNTGELFF
>TRBJ1-5|.|TRBV7-9|TRBD1
TGTGCCAGCAGCTCTTACAGGGGTTCTAGCAATCAGCCCCAGCATTTT
CASSSYRGSSNQPQHF
>TRBJ1-5|.|TRBV10-3|.
TGTGCCATCAGTGGGGCAGGGGTTGATCAGCCCCAGCATTTT
CAISGAGVDQPQHF
>TRBJ2-3|.|TRBV19|.
TGTGCCAGTAGTGCACAGGGAAATACGCAGTATTTT
CASSAQGNTQYF
>TRBJ1-3|.|TRBV10-3|.
TGTGCCATCGCTGGCAGTTTCTCTGGAAACACCATATATTTT
CAIAGSFSGNTIYF
>TRBJ2-5|.|TRBV20-1|.
TGCAGTGCTTCCGTGGAGACCCAGTACTTC
CSASVETQYF
>TRBJ2-7|.|TRBV6-5|.
TGTGCCAGCAGCCCCCCCGGTGGCGAGCAGTACTTC
CASSPPGGEQYF
>TRBJ2-2|.|TRBV28|.
TGTGCCAGCAGGCTACAGGGGGGGATCGGCACCGGGGAGCTGTTTTTT
CASRLQGGIGTGELFF
>TRBJ2-3|.|TRBV3-1/TRBV3-2|.
TGTGCCAGCAGCCAAGCTATCGGTACAGATACGCAGTATTTT
CASSQAIGTDTQYF
>TRBJ2-1|.|TRBV7-2|.
TGTGCCAGCAGCTTAGGTCAGGGGAACCACAATGAGCAGTTCTTC
CASSLGQGNHNEQFF
>TRBJ1-4|.|TRBV27|TRBD1
TGTGCCAGCAGTCCCCTCAGGGGGAAGAACTCCAAAAAAGGTGAAAAACTGTTTTTT
CASSPLRGKNSKKGEKLFF
>TRBJ2-5|.|TRBV12-3/TRBV12-4|TRBD1
TGTGCCAGCAGTGTGGGACAGCAAGAGACCCAGTACTTC
CASSVGQQETQYF
>TRBJ1-1|.|TRBV6-5|.
TGTGCCAGCCAGCGTTCGGGGAGAGAGAACACTGAAGCTTTCTTT
CASQRSGRENTEAFF
>TRBJ2-7|.|TRBV29-1|.
TGCAGCGTTGTTCGGGACACAAACTACGAGCAGTACTTC
CSVVRDTNYEQYF
>TRBJ2-7|.|TRBV5-1|.
TGCGCCAGCAGCTTGGAGAGGGACGGACTTGGGGAGGACGAGCAGTACTTC
CASSLERDGLGEDEQYF
>TRBJ2-4|.|TRBV4-3|.
TGCGCCAGCAGCCCATCTAGAGGTTGGAACATTCAGTACTTC
CASSPSRGWNIQYF
>TRBJ2-2|.|TRBV5-1|.
TGCGCCAGCAGCCAAAGGGGCGGGGCCCCGAGCGCCGGGGAGCTGTTTTTT
CASSQRGGAPSAGELFF
>TRBJ2-7|.|TRBV12-5|TRBD2
TGTGCTAGTGGCCCCGGGGGGACCGACCCCCACGAGCAGTACTTC
CASGPGGTDPHEQYF
>TRBJ1-2|.|TRBV28|.
TGTGCCAGTCGGGGGATGTCTAACTATGGCTACACCTTC
CASRGMSNYGYTF
>TRBJ1-6|.|TRBV21-1|.
TGTGCCAGCAGCAAACACCGACAGGGTCCCCGTCTTTCACCCCTCCACTTT
CASSKHRQGPRLSPLHF
>TRBJ2-5|.|TRBV11-1|TRBD2
TGTGCCAGCAGCTTACTAGCGGGAGAAGGTGAGACCCAGTACTTC
CASSLLAGEGETQYF
>TRBJ1-6|few|TRBV7-9|.
TGTGCCAGCAGCTTACACAGGGATTCACCCCTCCACTTT
CASSLHRDSPLHF
>TRBJ2-1|.|TRBV4-1|.
TGCGCCAGCAGCCAAGATCGGCCCAGCGATGAGCAGTTCTTC
CASSQDRPSDEQFF
>TRBJ2-5|.|TRBV7-9|TRBD1
TGTGCCAGCAGCCAGTACGAGGGGACAGTCCAAGAGACCCAGTACTTC
CASSQYEGTVQETQYF
>TRBJ1-3|.|TRBV28|TRBD1
TGTGCCAGCAGTTCTACAGGGGGCACTGGAAACACCATATATTTT
CASSSTGGTGNTIYF
>TRBJ2-7|.|TRBV7-2|.
TGTGCCAGCAGGCGGGCCTCTCACGAGCAGTACTTC
CASRRASHEQYF
>TRBJ2-1|.|TRBV14|.
TGTGCCAGCAGCCAAGATCTTTCAGGGCTTGCCGAAAATGAGCAGTTCTTC
CASSQDLSGLAENEQFF
>TRBJ2-7|.|TRBV7-9|.
TGTGCCAGCAGCACATCCTTCATGAGGGTCAACGAGCAGTACTTC
CASSTSFMRVNEQYF